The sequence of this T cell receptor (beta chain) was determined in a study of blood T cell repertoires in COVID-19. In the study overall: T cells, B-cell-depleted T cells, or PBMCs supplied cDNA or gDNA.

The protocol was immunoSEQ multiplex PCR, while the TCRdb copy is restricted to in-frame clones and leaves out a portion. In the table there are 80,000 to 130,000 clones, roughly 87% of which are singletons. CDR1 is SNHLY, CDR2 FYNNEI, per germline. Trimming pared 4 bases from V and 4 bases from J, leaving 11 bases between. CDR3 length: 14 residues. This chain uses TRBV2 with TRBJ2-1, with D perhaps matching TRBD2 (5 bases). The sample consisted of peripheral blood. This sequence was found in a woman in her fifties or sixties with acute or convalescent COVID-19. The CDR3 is CASSVSGRYNEQFF. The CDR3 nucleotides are TGTGCCAGCAGTGTCAGCGGCAGATACAATGAGCAGTTCTTC.